Listed below are T cell receptor beta chains from one sample, sequenced in a study of CD8+CD57+ T cells in acquired aplastic anemia. Each CDR3 protein gets one entry after TCRdb re-called the reads with MiXCR. The data show fewer than 80,000 distinct CDR3 sequences, 70% seen once. Sequencing was carried out using sorted CD4+, CD8+, or CD8+CD57+ T cells (not recorded which) from PBMCs. Receptor source: a human donor with aplastic anemia. Each CDR3 is given with its conserved first and last residue. A D gene is named only where the DNA matches it firmly. Expanded clones are given a class, and other clones once, few, many or no size at all.

>-|TRBJ2-5|16|TRBV3-1|-
CASSQKGWGWEETQYF
TGTGCCAGCAGCCAAAAGGGATGGGGTTGGGAGGAGACCCAGTACTTC
>-|TRBJ1-1|10|TRBV20-1|-
CSAVNTEAFF
TGCAGTGCGGTGAACACTGAAGCTTTCTTT
>-|TRBJ2-6|14|TRBV2|-
CASSEAGGANVLTF
TGTGCCAGCAGTGAAGCGGGTGGGGCCAACGTCCTGACTTTC
>-|TRBJ1-6|14|TRBV2|few
CASRHRGLNSPLHF
TGTGCCAGCAGACACCGGGGCCTTAATTCACCCCTCCACTTT
>TRBD1|TRBJ2-7|16|TRBV19|-
CASSLPGQGKAYEQYF
TGTGCCAGTAGTCTCCCGGGACAGGGAAAAGCTTACGAGCAGTACTTC
>-|TRBJ2-7|15|TRBV2|-
CASTRGAGFLDEQYF
TGTGCCAGCACTCGAGGGGCAGGGTTTCTCGACGAGCAGTACTTC
>TRBD2|TRBJ2-3|16|TRBV12-3/TRBV12-4|-
CASSSTSGGATDTQYF
TGTGCCAGCAGCTCCACTAGCGGGGGGGCGACAGATACGCAGTATTTT
>TRBD1|TRBJ1-6|13|TRBV7-8|-
CASSSDRGSPLHF
TGTGCCAGCAGCTCGGACAGGGGATCACCCCTCCACTTT
>TRBD2|TRBJ2-3|14|TRBV2|-
CASSLGTNTDTQYF
TGTGCCAGCAGTCTCGGGACTAACACAGATACGCAGTATTTT
>TRBD1|TRBJ2-7|17|TRBV6-1|-
CASSLTNPGTASYEQYF
TGTGCCAGCAGTCTTACGAATCCCGGGACAGCATCCTACGAGCAGTACTTC
>-|TRBJ2-2|13|TRBV10-2|many
CASIQVLTGELFF
TGCGCCAGCATCCAGGTTCTCACCGGGGAGCTGTTTTTT
>-|TRBJ2-1|15|TRBV11-2|-
CASSFKGSPYNEQFF
TGTGCCAGCAGCTTTAAAGGTAGTCCCTACAATGAGCAGTTCTTC
>-|TRBJ2-1|13|TRBV7-9|-
CASSTPPDNEQFF
TGTGCCAGCAGTACCCCCCCGGACAATGAGCAGTTCTTC
>TRBD1|TRBJ2-7|16|TRBV15|-
CATSNRGFQTLYEQYF
TGTGCCACCAGCAACAGGGGATTTCAAACTCTCTACGAGCAGTACTTC
>-|TRBJ2-7|11|TRBV29-1|-
CSVGGVEEQYF
TGCAGCGTTGGGGGGGTCGAGGAGCAGTACTTC
>-|TRBJ2-5|15|TRBV20-1|-
CSARSSQGPGETQYF
TGCAGTGCTAGGTCTTCTCAGGGGCCTGGAGAGACCCAGTACTTC
>-|TRBJ2-7|13|TRBV2|-
CASGGQSSYEQYF
TGTGCCAGCGGGGGCCAGAGCTCCTACGAGCAGTACTTC
>-|TRBJ2-5|14|TRBV12-5|-
CASGLDLIGETQYF
TGTGCTAGTGGTTTGGACCTTATAGGAGAGACCCAGTACTTC
>TRBD1|TRBJ2-5|15|TRBV29-1|-
CSVEGGRGRAETQYF
TGCAGCGTTGAGGGGGGCAGGGGGCGCGCAGAGACCCAGTACTTC
>-|TRBJ2-7|14|TRBV2|-
CASSVAVRNLEQYF
TGTGCCAGCAGTGTTGCAGTCCGTAACCTCGAGCAGTACTTC
>-|TRBJ1-2|14|TRBV25-1|many
CASSPLEQWGGYTF
TGTGCCAGCTCCCCGTTAGAGCAATGGGGGGGCTACACCTTC
>-|TRBJ2-3|14|TRBV7-3|many
CASSLDASPDTQYF
TGTGCCAGCAGCCTAGACGCTAGCCCAGATACGCAGTATTTT
>-|TRBJ1-2|15|TRBV10-3|-
CAISEGTGGGYGYTF
TGTGCCATCAGTGAGGGGACGGGGGGCGGTTATGGCTACACCTTC
>-|TRBJ2-5|14|TRBV11-2|-
CASSLVEPQETQYF
TGTGCCAGCAGCTTAGTGGAGCCTCAAGAGACCCAGTACTTC
>TRBD1|TRBJ1-5|14|TRBV19|-
CASTRTGANQPQHF
TGTGCCAGTACTCGGACAGGGGCCAATCAGCCCCAGCATTTT
>TRBD1|TRBJ1-6|14|TRBV20-1|-
CSARRTGGDSPLHF
TGCAGTGCTAGAAGGACAGGGGGCGACTCACCCCTCCACTTT
>-|TRBJ1-6|15|TRBV6-1|-
CASSPNGGRNSPLHF
TGTGCCAGCAGTCCGAACGGGGGGCGTAATTCACCCCTCCACTTT
>TRBD1|TRBJ1-1|15|TRBV7-9|-
CASSPLLKTGNEAFF
TGTGCCAGCAGCCCCTTACTTAAGACAGGGAACGAAGCTTTCTTT
>-|TRBJ1-1|12|TRBV10-3|-
CAISESTTVAFF
TGTGCCATCAGTGAGTCCACCACGGTAGCTTTCTTT
>TRBD1|TRBJ2-3|14|TRBV20-1|-
CSASRDRGQDTQYF
TGCAGTGCCTCAAGGGACAGGGGGCAAGATACGCAGTATTTT
>-|TRBJ2-3|12|TRBV29-1|-
CSVGREPDTQYF
TGCAGCGTTGGACGGGAGCCAGATACGCAGTATTTT
>-|TRBJ1-3|14|TRBV15|few
CATSNVGSGNTIYF
TGTGCCACCAGCAATGTGGGCTCTGGAAACACCATATATTTT
>-|TRBJ2-5|13|TRBV10-1|-
CASGAAREETQYF
TGCGCCAGCGGGGCTGCCAGGGAAGAGACCCAGTACTTC
>-|TRBJ2-3|15|TRBV2|-
CASSERLDSTDTQYF
TGTGCCAGCAGTGAGCGGTTAGACTCGACAGATACGCAGTATTTT
>-|TRBJ2-1|11|TRBV12-3/TRBV12-4|once
CASRKMDEQFF
TGTGCCAGCAGGAAGATGGATGAGCAGTTCTTC
>-|TRBJ1-1|15|TRBV2|few
CASSPQGLQRTEAFF
TGTGCCAGCAGTCCTCAGGGTTTACAACGGACTGAAGCTTTCTTT
>-|TRBJ2-5|12|TRBV24-1|-
CATSRGEGTQYF
TGCGCCACCAGTAGGGGTGAGGGGACCCAGTACTTC
>-|TRBJ1-5|13|TRBV15|-
CATSRPLFRPQHF
TGTGCCACCAGCAGACCACTATTCAGGCCCCAGCATTTT
>-|TRBJ2-3|13|TRBV5-8|many
CASSLGSTDTQYF
TGTGCCAGCAGCTTGGGGAGCACAGATACGCAGTATTTT
>-|TRBJ1-2|12|TRBV2|-
CASRGGVYGYTF
TGTGCCAGCAGGGGAGGAGTCTATGGCTACACCTTC
>-|TRBJ1-2|13|TRBV10-2|once
CASSDQESYGYTF
TGCGCCAGCAGTGATCAGGAAAGTTATGGCTACACCTTC